Listed here are 14 T cell receptor beta chains from one sample, sequenced in a study of spatial heterogeneity in lung cancer. Time point meaning: sample taken at primary tumor resection. From tumor, nontumor lung or frozen PBMC, whole RNA was taken unsorted for sequencing. TCRdb analysed the 5' RACE reads with MiXCR anew, one entry per CDR3 protein. The sample holds approximately 90,000 distinct CDR3 sequences, 7% to 9% seen once. The specimen comprised PBMCs, sampled at surgery. These receptor sequences come from a male donor with early-stage non-small cell lung cancer.

This rearrangement joins TRBV10-3 to TRBJ2-4; no reliable D call. The CDR3 covers 14 residues. V lost 8 bases to trimming and J lost 2 bases, with 13 bases between them. The V gene's germline CDR1 is ENHRY and CDR2 SYGVKD. In DNA, the CDR3 is TGTGCCATCTTCATTCCGCGGTCCAAAAACATTCAGTACTTC. Translation gives CAIFIPRSKNIQYF.

The chain joins TRBV5-1 to TRBJ1-1; D possibly corresponds to TRBD1 (5 bases). The CDR3 totals 13 residues. V lost 4 bases to trimming and J lost 0 bases, with 7 bases between them. Per the germline V gene, CDR1 is SGHRS and CDR2 is YFSETQ. The CDR3 region has the DNA TGCGCCAGCAGCGTGACAGTGAACACTGAAGCTTTCTTT. Its translation: CASSVTVNTEAFF.

The chain couples TRBV20-1 to TRBJ2-1, with D possibly TRBD2 on 5 matching bases. This CDR3 has 12 amino acids. The V end lost 6 bases, the J end lost 4 bases, and 10 bases lay between the germline ends. Per the germline V gene, CDR1 is DFQATT and CDR2 is SNEGSKA (reference sequence). The CDR3 coding sequence is TGCAGTGCAACGGACTTTTACAATGAGCAGTTCTTC. Amino acids: CSATDFYNEQFF.

This clonotype has at least ten counts. The chain employs TRBV20-1 and TRBJ2-7; 8 bases are a match to TRBD1. The CDR3 runs to 15 residues. V lost 5 bases and J lost 0; bases outside the gene matches: 9. The germline gives CDR1 DFQATT, CDR2 SNEGSKA (reference sequence). The CDR3 sequence is CSAQFDRGSSYEQYF. The CDR3 DNA is TGCAGTGCTCAATTCGACAGGGGCAGCTCCTACGAGCAGTACTTC.

The chain employs TRBV20-1 and TRBJ2-7; no firm D call. There are 13 residues in the CDR3. The V end lost 4 bases, the J end lost 4 bases, and 14 bases lay between the germline ends. Germline V lookup: CDR1 DFQATT, CDR2 SNEGSKA (reference sequence). CDR3 region: CSATRSAKYEQYF. CDR3 DNA: TGCAGTGCTACGCGATCTGCCAAGTACGAGCAGTACTTC.

The J gene is TRBJ2-7, the V gene TRBV20-1; weak D call: TRBD1 (6 bases). V lost 5 bases, J lost 0 bases, and 11 bases lay in between. The germline V gene has CDR1 DFQATT and CDR2 SNEGSKA (reference sequence). This CDR3 is built from 13 residues. The CDR3 here is CSAFYRASYEQYF. DNA of the CDR3: TGCAGTGCTTTCTACAGGGCCTCCTACGAGCAGTACTTC.

This clonotype has a handful of counts. This sequence joins TRBV28 and TRBJ2-7; D may be TRBD1 (6 bases). The CDR3 is 13 residues long. V lost 6 bases, J lost 4 bases, and 13 bases lay in between. The germline gives CDR1 MDHEN, CDR2 SYDVKM. The CDR3 region is CASRTGGDYEQYF. In DNA, the CDR3 is TGTGCCAGCAGGACAGGTGGGGATTACGAGCAGTACTTC.

The gene calls are TRBV12-3 or TRBV12-4 and TRBJ1-4; the match to TRBD1 covers 11 bases. V gave up 4 bases and J gave up 8 bases; unmatched junction bases: 6. There are 15 residues in the CDR3. The CDR3: CASSSGQGVREKLFF. The CDR3 DNA is TGTGCCAGCAGTTCGGGACAGGGGGTAAGGGAAAAACTGTTTTTT.

With regard to this clonotype: A single base separates this from a much larger clone, so it may be a read error. The chain carries TRBV6-1 and TRBJ1-1, with a weak D call TRBD1 (6 bases). Germline CDR1 reads MNHNS; CDR2 reads SASEGT. The CDR3 totals 14 residues. CDR3 residues: CASSFTGLNTEASF. The CDR3 region has the DNA TGTGCCAGCAGCTTTACAGGGTTGAACACTGAAGCTTCCTTT.

This clonotype was counted between two and nine times. The J gene is TRBJ2-3, the V gene TRBV5-1; TRBD2 matches at 9 bases. Germline V gene sequence: CDR1 SGHRS, CDR2 YFSETQ. The CDR3 is 15 amino acids. V shed 5 bases, J shed 2 bases, and the junction held 6 bases outside the gene matches. The CDR3 DNA reads TGCGCCAGCAGTGACGCTAGCGGGAACACAGATACGCAGTATTTT. Translating gives CASSDASGNTDTQYF.

The J gene is TRBJ2-1, the V gene TRBV5-5, with 10 bases aligning to TRBD2. The CDR3 is made up of 16 amino acids. Germline CDR1 is SGHKS and CDR2 is YYEKEE (reference sequence). V shed 1 base, J shed 4 bases, and the junction held 5 bases outside the gene matches. The CDR3 DNA reads TGTGCCAGCAGCTTGTCCCTAGCGGGGGATTACAATGAGCAGTTCTTC. This sequence encodes CASSLSLAGDYNEQFF.

The table lists this clonotype with many counts. The J gene is TRBJ2-7, the V gene TRBV6-6; weak D call: TRBD1 (6 bases). V was pared by 5 bases and J by 2 bases, with 10 bases between. The CDR3 covers 13 residues. Germline V gene data show CDR1 as MNHNY and CDR2 as SVGAGI (reference sequence). This chain's CDR3 is CASSRQATYEQYF. The CDR3 bases are TGTGCCAGCAGTCGACAGGCCACCTACGAGCAGTACTTC.

This clonotype has at least ten counts. V and J are TRBV3-1 and TRBJ1-2, with D tentatively TRBD1 (6 bases). The CDR3 runs to 13 residues. The ends were cut back, 2 bases at V and 4 bases at J, with 8 bases in the middle. The germline CDR1 and CDR2 sequences are LGHDT and YNNKEL (reference sequence). The CDR3 protein is CASSQPGAYGYTF. The DNA of the CDR3 is TGTGCCAGCAGCCAACCAGGGGCCTATGGCTACACCTTC.

This chain uses TRBV5-1 with TRBJ1-6; TRBD1 matches 7 bases. The CDR3 has 14 residues. The V gene's germline CDR1 is SGHRS and CDR2 YFSETQ. V shed 0 bases, J shed 10 bases, and the junction held 4 bases outside the gene matches. CDR3 nucleotides: TGCGCCAGCAGCTTGGGGCAGGGGGACTCACCCCTCCACTTT. Its protein is CASSLGQGDSPLHF. Combining the CDR3 with reference TRBV5-1 and TRBJ1-6 gives the whole variable domain KAGVTQTPRYLIKTRGQQVTLSCSPISGHRSVSWYQQTPGQGLQFLFEYFSETQRNKGNFPGRFSGRQFSNSRSEMNVSTLELGDSALYLCASSLGQGDSPLHFGNGTRLTVT.